This T cell receptor beta chain originates from a study of shared clonotypes between healthy human individuals. About this clone itself: Its specificity is unknown. Distinct nucleotide sequences in the sample also encode this CDR3.

Clones were read by immunoSEQ multiplex PCR, and TCRdb kept only the in-frame ones, dropping some. In the table there are some 1 million clones, about 74% of which are singletons. Study-level findings and limits: Generation probabilities of non-shared clonotypes were lower (relative to those shared by all four donors). Sorted-subset samples were not fully sequenced, rarefaction indicated.

Sequences were obtained from memory CD4+ T cells sorted from blood. Subset noted: CD45RA-negative fraction. This clonotype was obtained from a man between 18 and 29 years old in good health.

CDR3 in amino acids: CASSVAGAGGRETQYF. The CDR3 nucleotides read TGTGCCAGCAGCGTGGCTGGGGCGGGAGGCAGGGAGACCCAGTACTTC. The chain is built from TRBV9 and TRBJ2-5, with 8 bases lining up with TRBD2. V shed 2 bases and J 5 bases; nucleotides not matched to a gene: 11. CDR3 size: 16 residues. Germline values: CDR1 SGDLS, CDR2 YYNGEE.